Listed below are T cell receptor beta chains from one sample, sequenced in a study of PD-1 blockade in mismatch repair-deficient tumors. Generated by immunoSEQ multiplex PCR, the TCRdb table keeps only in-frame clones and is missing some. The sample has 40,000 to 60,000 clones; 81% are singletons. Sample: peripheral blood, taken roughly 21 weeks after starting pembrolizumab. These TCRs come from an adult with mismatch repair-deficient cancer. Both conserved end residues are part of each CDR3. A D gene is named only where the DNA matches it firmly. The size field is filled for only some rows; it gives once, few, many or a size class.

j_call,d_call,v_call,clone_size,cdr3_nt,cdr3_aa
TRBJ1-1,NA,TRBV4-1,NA,TGCGCCAGCAGCCAAGAGAGTTACACTGAAGCTTTCTTT,CASSQESYTEAFF
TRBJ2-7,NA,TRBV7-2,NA,TGTGCCAGCAGCTCCCTATACGAGCAGTACTTC,CASSSLYEQYF
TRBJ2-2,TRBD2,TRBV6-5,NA,TGTGCCAGCAGTTACTCGCCTAGCGGGACCGGGGAGCTGTTTTTT,CASSYSPSGTGELFF
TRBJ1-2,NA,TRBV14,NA,TGTGCCAGCAGCCAGTTTGACAGGCACGGCTACACCTTC,CASSQFDRHGYTF
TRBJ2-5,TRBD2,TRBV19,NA,TGTGCCAGTAGTATACTAGCGGGAGGAGAGGAGACCCAGTACTTC,CASSILAGGEETQYF
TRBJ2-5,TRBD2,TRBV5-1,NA,TGCGCCAGCAGCTTGTGGGGGGATTGGACTAGCGGGACATTGGAGACCCAGTACTTC,CASSLWGDWTSGTLETQYF
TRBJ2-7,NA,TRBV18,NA,TGTGCCAGCTCAACCGGCTGGGTTCGGCAGTACTTC,CASSTGWVRQYF
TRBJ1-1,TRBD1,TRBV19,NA,TGTGCCAGTAGTATTACAGGGGTGTTTAGCACTGAAGCTTTCTTT,CASSITGVFSTEAFF
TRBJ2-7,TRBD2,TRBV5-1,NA,TGCGCCAGCAGCTTGGGTGGGGTGACTAGCGGAGCGCAGTACTTC,CASSLGGVTSGAQYF
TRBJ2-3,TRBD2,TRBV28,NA,TGTGCTAGCGATGGCGGGAGGACAGATACGCAGTATTTT,CASDGGRTDTQYF
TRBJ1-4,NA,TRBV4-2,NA,TGTGCCAGCAGTCTTGATGAGATGGAGAAACTGTTTTTT,CASSLDEMEKLFF
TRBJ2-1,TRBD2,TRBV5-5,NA,TGTGCCAGCAGCTTGCTAGCGGGAGTCCTCAATGAGCAGTTCTTC,CASSLLAGVLNEQFF
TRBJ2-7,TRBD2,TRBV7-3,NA,TGTGCCAGCAGCTCCAACCCACCTGGACGGGAGGTTTACTTC,CASSSNPPGREVYF
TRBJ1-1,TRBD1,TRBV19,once,TGTGCCAGTAGTAGTACAGGGGACACTGAAGCTTTCTTT,CASSSTGDTEAFF
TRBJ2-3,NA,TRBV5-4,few,TGTGCCAGCAGCCCAGGGGCGAGCACAGATACGCAGTATTTT,CASSPGASTDTQYF
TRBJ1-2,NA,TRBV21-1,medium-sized,TGTGCCAGCAGCATTCCGCGACAGGGTGAGGTGCCGGGCTACACCTTC,CASSIPRQGEVPGYTF
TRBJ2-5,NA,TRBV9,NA,TGTGCCAGCAGCGTAGATCAGGGTCAGCAAGAGACCCAGTACTTC,CASSVDQGQQETQYF
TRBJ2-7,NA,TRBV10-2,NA,TGCGCCAGACCTTCCGGGGACTCCTACGAGCAGTACTTC,CARPSGDSYEQYF
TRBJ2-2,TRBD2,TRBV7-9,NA,TGTGCCAGCAGCATTTCCGGGGGACTAGCGGTGAAGAACACCGGGGAGCTGTTTTTT,CASSISGGLAVKNTGELFF
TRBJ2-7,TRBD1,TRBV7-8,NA,TGTGCCAGCAGCTGGAAACAGGGGGCCGGGGAGCAGTACTTC,CASSWKQGAGEQYF
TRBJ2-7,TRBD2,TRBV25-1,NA,TGTGCCACCAAGGGACTAGCGGGAGAGACCTACGAGCAGTACTTC,CATKGLAGETYEQYF
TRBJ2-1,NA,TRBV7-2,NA,TGTGCCAGCAGCTCCCGCACGGGAGTTGCCTACAATGAGCAGTTCTTC,CASSSRTGVAYNEQFF
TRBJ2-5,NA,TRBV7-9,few,TGTGCCAGCAGCACACACTGGGCTAGCGACCAAGAGACCCAGTACTTC,CASSTHWASDQETQYF
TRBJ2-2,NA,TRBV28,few,TGTGCCAGCAGTTTCCCCAGCTCCGGGGAGCTGTTTTTT,CASSFPSSGELFF
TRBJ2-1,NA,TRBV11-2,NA,TGTGCCAGCAGCTTAGGATGGGAGTACGACAATGAGCAGTTCTTC,CASSLGWEYDNEQFF
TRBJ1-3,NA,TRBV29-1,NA,TGCAGCGTTCAGTCCGACTCTGGAAACACCATATATTTT,CSVQSDSGNTIYF
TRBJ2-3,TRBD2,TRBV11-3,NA,TGTGCCAGCAGCCCGCGGGGGACAGATACGCAGTATTTT,CASSPRGTDTQYF
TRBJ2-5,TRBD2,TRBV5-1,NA,TGCGCCAGCAGCGAAAATAGCGGGAGGGGGGAGACCCAGTACTTC,CASSENSGRGETQYF
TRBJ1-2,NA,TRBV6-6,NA,TGTGCCAGCCAGGGAGACTATGGCTACACCTTC,CASQGDYGYTF
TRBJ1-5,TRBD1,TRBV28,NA,TGTGCCAGCCCCCCGGGACAGGGGGTAAACCCCAATCAGCCCCAGCATTTT,CASPPGQGVNPNQPQHF
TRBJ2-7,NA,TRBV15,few,TGTGCCACCAGCAGAGCTTCGGGGCCACGGTCCTACGAGCAGTACTTC,CATSRASGPRSYEQYF
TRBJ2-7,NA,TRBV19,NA,TGTGCCAGTAAGCCAGGCGACAGCTCCTACGAGCAGTACTTC,CASKPGDSSYEQYF
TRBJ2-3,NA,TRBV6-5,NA,TGTGCCAGCAGCCAGTATCCTAGCACAGATACGCAGTATTTT,CASSQYPSTDTQYF